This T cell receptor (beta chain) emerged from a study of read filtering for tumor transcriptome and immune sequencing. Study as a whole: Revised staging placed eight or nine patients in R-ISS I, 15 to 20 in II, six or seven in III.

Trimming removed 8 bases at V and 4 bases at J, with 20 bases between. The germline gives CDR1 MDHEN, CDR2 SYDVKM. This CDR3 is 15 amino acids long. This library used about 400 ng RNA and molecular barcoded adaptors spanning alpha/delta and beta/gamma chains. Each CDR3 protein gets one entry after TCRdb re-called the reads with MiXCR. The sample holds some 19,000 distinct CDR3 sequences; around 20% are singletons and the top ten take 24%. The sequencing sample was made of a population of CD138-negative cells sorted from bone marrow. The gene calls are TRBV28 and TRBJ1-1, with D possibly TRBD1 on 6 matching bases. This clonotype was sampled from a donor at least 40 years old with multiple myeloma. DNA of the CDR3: TGTGCCAGCGATGATGAGGGACACCCGAGCACTGAAGCTTTCTTT. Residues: CASDDEGHPSTEAFF.